Sequencing of this T cell receptor (beta chain) was carried out in a study of T cells after yellow fever vaccination. Regarding the study as a whole: Clones from primary vaccination mostly reappeared after the booster (around 96% CD4, about 88% CD8). A weaker but faster secondary response was observed, peaking on day 5 versus 15. Contaminants from the bulk population, in the form of abundant clonotypes, could be found in FACS-sorted repertoires.

The V segment lost 0 bases and the J segment 4 bases; nucleotides outside the gene matches: 4. CDR1 is LGHNA, CDR2 YNFKEQ, per germline. The CDR3 runs 15 residues. The sample holds a few counts of this clonotype. Its target is not known. TCRdb reanalysed the 5' RACE reads using MiXCR and keeps one entry per CDR3 protein. The profile shows about 500,000 distinct CDR3 sequences, roughly 17% of them singletons. The clonotype originates from a man between 18 and 35 years old who received the YFV17D yellow fever vaccine. The genes are TRBV4-2 and TRBJ2-3; TRBD1 agrees at 7 bases. The sample in question was PBMCs, obtained 5 days after the first yellow fever vaccination. In nucleotides, the CDR3 is TGTGCCAGCAGCCAAGAGACAGGGATCGCAGATACGCAGTATTTT. As protein: CASSQETGIADTQYF.